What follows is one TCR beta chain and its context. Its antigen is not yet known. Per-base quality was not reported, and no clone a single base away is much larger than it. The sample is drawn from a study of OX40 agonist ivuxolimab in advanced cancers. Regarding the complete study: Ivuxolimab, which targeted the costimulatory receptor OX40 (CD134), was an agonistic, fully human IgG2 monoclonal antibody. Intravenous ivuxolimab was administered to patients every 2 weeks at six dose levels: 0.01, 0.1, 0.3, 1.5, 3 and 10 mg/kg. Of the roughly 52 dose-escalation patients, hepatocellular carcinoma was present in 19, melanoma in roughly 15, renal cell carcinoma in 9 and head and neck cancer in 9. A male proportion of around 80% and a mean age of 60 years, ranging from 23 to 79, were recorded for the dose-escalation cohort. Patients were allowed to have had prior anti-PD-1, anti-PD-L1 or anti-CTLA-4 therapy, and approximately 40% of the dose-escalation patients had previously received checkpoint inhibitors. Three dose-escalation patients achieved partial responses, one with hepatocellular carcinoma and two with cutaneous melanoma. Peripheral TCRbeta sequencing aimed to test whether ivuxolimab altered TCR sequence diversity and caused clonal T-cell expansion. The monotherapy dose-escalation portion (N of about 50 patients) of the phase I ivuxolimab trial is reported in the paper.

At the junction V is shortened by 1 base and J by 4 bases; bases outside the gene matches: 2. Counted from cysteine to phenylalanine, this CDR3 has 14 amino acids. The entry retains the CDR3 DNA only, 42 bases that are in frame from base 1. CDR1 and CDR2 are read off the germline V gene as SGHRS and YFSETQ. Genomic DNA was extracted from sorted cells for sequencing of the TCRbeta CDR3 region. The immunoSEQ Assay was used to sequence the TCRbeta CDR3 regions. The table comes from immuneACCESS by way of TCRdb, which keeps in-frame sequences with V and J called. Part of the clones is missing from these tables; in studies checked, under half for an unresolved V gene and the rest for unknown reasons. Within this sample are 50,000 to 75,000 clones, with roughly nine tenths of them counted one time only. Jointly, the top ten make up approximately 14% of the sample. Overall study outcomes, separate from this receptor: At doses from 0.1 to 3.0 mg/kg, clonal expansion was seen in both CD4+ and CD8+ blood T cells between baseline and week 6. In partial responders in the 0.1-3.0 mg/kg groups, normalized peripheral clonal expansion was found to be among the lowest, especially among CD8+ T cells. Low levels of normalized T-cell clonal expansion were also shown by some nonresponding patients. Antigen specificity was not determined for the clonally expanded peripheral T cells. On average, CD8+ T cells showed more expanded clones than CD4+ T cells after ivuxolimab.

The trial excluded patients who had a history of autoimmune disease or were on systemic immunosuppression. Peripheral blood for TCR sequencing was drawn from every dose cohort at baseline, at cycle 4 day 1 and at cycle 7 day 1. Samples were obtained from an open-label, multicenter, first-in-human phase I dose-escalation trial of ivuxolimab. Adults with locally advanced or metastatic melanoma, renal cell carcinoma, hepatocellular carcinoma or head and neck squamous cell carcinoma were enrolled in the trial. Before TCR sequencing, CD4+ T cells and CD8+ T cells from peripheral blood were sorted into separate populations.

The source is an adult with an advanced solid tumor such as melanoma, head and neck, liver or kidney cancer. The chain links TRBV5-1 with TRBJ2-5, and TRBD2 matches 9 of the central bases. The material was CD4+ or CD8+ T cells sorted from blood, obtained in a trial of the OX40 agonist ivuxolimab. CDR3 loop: CASSLPSGVETQYF. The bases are TGCGCCAGCAGCTTGCCTAGCGGGGTAGAGACCCAGTACTTC.